Listed here are 13 T cell receptor beta chains from one sample, sequenced in a study of T cells in narcolepsy. TCRdb's table, derived via immunoSEQ multiplex PCR, lists solely in-frame clones and lacks some. The table includes about 27,000 clones, about four fifths detected once. Material: CD45RA- memory CD4+ T cells from PBMCs. These receptors originate from a human donor with narcolepsy.

This rearrangement joins TRBV7-2 to TRBJ1-4, with D perhaps TRBD1 (6 bases). Trimming removed 5 bases at V and 3 bases at J, with 19 bases between. Germline CDR1 and CDR2: SGHTA and FQGNSA. CDR3 length equals 17 residues. The CDR3, as DNA: TGTGCCAGCAGCCCTCGAGTACTAACAGGGCCTAATGAAAAACTGTTTTTT. Residues: CASSPRVLTGPNEKLFF. The variable domain in full, completed from reference TRBV7-2 and TRBJ1-4, reads GAGVSQSPSNKVTEKGKDVELRCDPISGHTALYWYRQSLGQGLEFLIYFQGNSAPDKSGLPSDRFSAERTGGSVSTLTIQRTQQEDSAVYLCASSPRVLTGPNEKLFFGSGTQLSVL.

This chain joins TRBV15 and TRBJ1-4, with 12 bases aligning to TRBD1. This CDR3 is built from 15 residues. The germline CDR1 and CDR2 sequences are LNHNV and YYDKDF (reference sequence). V was pared by 8 bases and J by 8 bases, with 9 bases of the junction left unmatched. This CDR3 is CATGLSGTGGEKLFF. In DNA form, the CDR3 reads TGTGCCACCGGACTTAGCGGGACAGGGGGCGAAAAACTGTTTTTT. Filled out from reference TRBV15 and TRBJ1-4, the complete variable domain reads DAMVIQNPRYQVTQFGKPVTLSCSQTLNHNVMYWYQQKSSQAPKLLFHYYDKDFNNEADTPDNFQSRRPNTSFCFLDIRSPGLGDTAMYLCATGLSGTGGEKLFFGSGTQLSVL.

This clone was detected only a few times. The chain is built from TRBV29-1 and TRBJ1-1; D not certain. This CDR3 region has 13 residues. Germline loops: CDR1 SQVTM, CDR2 ANQGSEA. Trimming took 0 bases from V and 1 from J, leaving 6 bases between them. DNA for the CDR3: TGCAGCGTTGAAGAGGTGCGGAACACTGAAGCTTTCTTT. The encoded protein is CSVEEVRNTEAFF.

The chain carries TRBV6-1 and TRBJ1-2; D gene uncertain. V was cut by 6 bases and J by 5 bases, with 16 bases left in between. The germline CDR1 and CDR2 sequences are MNHNS and SASEGT. The CDR3 spans 14 residues. As DNA, the CDR3 is TGTGCCAGCAGACCCGGACGTCTACCTTATGGCTACACCTTC. Encoded protein: CASRPGRLPYGYTF.

The chain employs TRBV7-3 and TRBJ1-1; perhaps TRBD1 as D (6 bases). Trimming shortened V by 5 bases and J by 1 base, and 8 bases separated the two germline ends. CDR1 and CDR2 (germline): SGHTA, FQGTGA. The CDR3 runs 13 residues. The CDR3 DNA sequence: TGTGCCAGCAGCACACAGGGGAACACTGAAGCTTTCTTT. It translates to CASSTQGNTEAFF.

CDR3 loop: CASSDLGGLPYEQYF. The CDR3, as DNA: TGTGCCAGCAGTGATTTGGGGGGACTGCCCTACGAGCAGTACTTC. The gene calls are TRBV6-1 and TRBJ2-7, with D possibly being TRBD2 (6 bases). The CDR3 runs 15 residues. V was shortened by 3 bases and J by 2 bases, with 14 bases between the two germline ends. The V gene's germline CDR1 is MNHNS and CDR2 SASEGT.

This rearrangement joins TRBV5-1 to TRBJ1-4, with D uncertain. V was shortened by 4 bases and J by 0 bases, with 10 bases between the two germline ends. Per germline, CDR1 SGHRS and CDR2 YFSETQ. The CDR3 has 15 residues. The CDR3 region has the DNA TGCGCCAGCAGCGCCACAGCCGCAACTAATGAAAAACTGTTTTTT. Protein sequence: CASSATAATNEKLFF. The variable domain in full, completed from reference TRBV5-1 and TRBJ1-4, reads KAGVTQTPRYLIKTRGQQVTLSCSPISGHRSVSWYQQTPGQGLQFLFEYFSETQRNKGNFPGRFSGRQFSNSRSEMNVSTLELGDSALYLCASSATAATNEKLFFGSGTQLSVL.

This clone is a singleton in its sample. Other DNA sequences in the same sample also yield this CDR3. CDR3 nucleotide sequence: TGTGCCTGGAGCCGGACAGGGGGCTCTGGAAACACCATATATTTT. Its protein is CAWSRTGGSGNTIYF. The chain recombines TRBV30 with TRBJ1-3, with TRBD1 identical over 10 bases. The germline CDR1 and CDR2 sequences are GTSNPN and SVGIG (reference sequence). The CDR3 runs 15 residues. V shed 3 bases and J 0 bases; nucleotides not matched to a gene: 2.

V is TRBV29-1 and J is TRBJ2-3; TRBD2 matches 7 bases. The germline CDR1 and CDR2 sequences are SQVTM and ANQGSEA. V lost 4 bases to trimming and J lost 1 base; unmatched junction nucleotides: 2. The CDR3 spans 13 residues. DNA for the CDR3: TGCAGCGTTGCCCGGGGGGGCACAGATACGCAGTATTTT. Translated, it gives CSVARGGTDTQYF.

V is TRBV5-4 and J is TRBJ2-1; D remains ambiguous. V lost 4 bases to trimming and J lost 7 bases, with 9 bases between them. This CDR3 is built from 12 residues. Germline V gene lookup returns CDR1 SGHNT and CDR2 YYREEE (reference sequence). CDR3: CASSAIANEQFF. The CDR3, as DNA: TGTGCCAGCAGCGCGATAGCAAATGAGCAGTTCTTC.

The chain has TRBV11-3 and TRBJ1-3, with D tentatively TRBD1 (5 bases). Germline V gene data show CDR1 as SGHNT and CDR2 as YENEEA. CDR3 length: 15 amino acids. V was cut by 5 bases and J by 0 bases, with 11 bases left in between. CDR3 nucleotide sequence: TGTGCCAGCAGCGAAGGGGTGACCTCTGGAAACACCATATATTTT. It codes for CASSEGVTSGNTIYF.

CDR3 residues: CASSPNRVGTAGTEAFF. DNA of the CDR3: TGTGCCAGCTCACCCAACCGCGTGGGGACAGCCGGCACTGAAGCTTTCTTT. The rearrangement links TRBV18 to TRBJ1-1; 7 bases agree with TRBD1. Germline V gives CDR1 KGHSH, CDR2 LQKENI. With 3 bases clipped from V and 4 bases from J, the junction kept 14 bases outside the gene matches. This CDR3 region has 17 residues.

This chain uses TRBV19 with TRBJ2-7; TRBD1 might be the D (5 bases). The V gene's germline CDR1 is LNHDA and CDR2 SQIVND (reference sequence). This CDR3 spans 14 amino acids. V lost 6 bases and J lost 0, with 12 bases in between. The chain's CDR3 is CASSRQLSSYEQYF. The CDR3 DNA sequence: TGTGCCAGTAGCCGACAGTTGAGCTCCTACGAGCAGTACTTC.